This TCR beta chain was recorded in a study of spatial heterogeneity in lung cancer. Study results and caveats: Within tumors, counts of expanded alpha and beta TCRs tracked tumor mutation counts.

Time point of the sample: sample taken at primary tumor resection. Per the germline V gene, CDR1 is MDHEN and CDR2 is SYDVKM. The ends were cut back, 4 bases at V and 3 bases at J, with 19 bases in the middle. The CDR3 extends over 16 amino acids. The study tagged each TCR cDNA molecule with a unique molecular identifier. One entry per CDR3 protein results from TCRdb running MiXCR on the 5' RACE reads. The table has some 100,000 distinct CDR3 sequences, 4.4% seen once. This clonotype has a count of ten or more. The antigen is undetermined. The rearrangement joins TRBV28 to TRBJ2-7; D uncertain. The sequence derives from a male donor with early-stage non-small cell lung cancer. Source: lung tumor tissue, taken at surgery. CDR3 residues: CASSSLPGLSDYEQYF. CDR3 nucleotides: TGTGCCAGCAGTTCCCTACCCGGCCTAAGTGACTACGAGCAGTACTTC.